These 23 T cell receptor beta chains originate from one sample sequenced in a study of CD8+CD57+ T cells in acquired aplastic anemia. Profiling that covered TCR beta VDJ and CDR3 relied on genomic DNA as its template. MiXCR, applied by TCRdb to the reads, yields one record per CDR3 protein. This table holds about 160,000 distinct CDR3 sequences, around 40% found once. The sequencing sample was made of sorted CD4+, CD8+, or CD8+CD57+ T cells (not recorded which) from PBMCs. These receptors all stem from a human donor in good health.

This clonotype was found many times. The genes are TRBV7-8 and TRBJ2-3, with 13 bases matching TRBD2. The CDR3 is made up of 16 amino acids. The ends lost 4 bases at V and 2 bases at J; junction bases unmatched: 3. Per the germline V gene, CDR1 is SGHVS and CDR2 is FQNEAQ. The DNA of the CDR3 is TGTGCCAGCAGCTCCGGGACTAGCGGGGTCACAGATACGCAGTATTTT. This gives the protein CASSSGTSGVTDTQYF.

V usage is TRBV6-4 and J usage is TRBJ2-7; TRBD2 agrees at 9 bases. The tail of the sequence fits TRBJ2-1 better, so the J call may be wrong. The CDR3 runs 15 residues. Germline CDR1 reads MRHNA; CDR2 reads SNTAGT. The CDR3 bases are TGTGCCAGCAGTGTGCAAGCGGGGGGTTACAATGAGCAGTTCTTC. Translation gives CASSVQAGGYNEQFF.

Comment on this clonotype: A much larger clone sits a single nucleotide away, making a read error possible. The genes are TRBV6-1 and TRBJ2-1; no clear D gene. This CDR3 region has 13 residues. Trimming left V 8 bases short and J 0 bases short, with 8 bases between. The germline gives CDR1 MNHNS, CDR2 SASEGT. CDR3 coding DNA: TGTGCCAGCGGTGCAGTCTCCTACAATGAGCAGTTCTTC. It specifies CASGAVSYNEQFF.

The chain is built from TRBV19 and TRBJ1-6; no clear D gene. With 3 bases removed from V and 7 bases from J, the gap between germline ends came to 7 bases. The CDR3 has 13 amino acids. CDR1 and CDR2 from the germline V gene are LNHDA and SQIVND (reference sequence). CDR3 region: CASSINPNSPLHF. DNA for the CDR3: TGTGCCAGTAGTATTAATCCCAATTCACCCCTCCACTTT.

The chain combines TRBV12-3 or TRBV12-4 with TRBJ2-3; D is perhaps TRBD1 (6 bases). CDR3 size: 14 residues. With 3 bases removed from V and 4 bases from J, the gap between germline ends came to 11 bases. CDR3 sequence: CASSFRRGADTQYF. The CDR3 DNA reads as TGTGCCAGCAGTTTTCGCAGGGGTGCAGATACGCAGTATTTT.

As concerns this clonotype: At one of its ends the junction is not consistent with the germline gene, which may arise from a read error. J is TRBJ1-2 and V is TRBV7-8; possible D gene TRBD1, 6 bases. Germline V gene sequence: CDR1 SGHVS, CDR2 FQNEAQ. The CDR3 length is 13 residues. DNA of the CDR3: TGTGCCGGCAGCAGGACAGAAAACTATGGCTACACCTTC. The encoded protein is CAGSRTENYGYTF.

This chain connects TRBV20-1 to TRBJ2-1; D is unclear. Trimming removed 3 bases from V and 13 bases from J, with 16 bases in between. The CDR3 contains 12 residues. The germline V gene encodes CDR1 DFQATT and CDR2 SNEGSKA (reference sequence). The CDR3 here is CSARVAQFEQFF. The CDR3 DNA reads as TGCAGTGCTAGGGTGGCCCAATTTGAACAGTTCTTC.

V gene TRBV24-1 combines with J gene TRBJ2-7, with TRBD1 as a possible D gene (5 bases). Germline loops: CDR1 KGHDR, CDR2 SFDVKD. Trimming removed 4 bases at V and 3 bases at J, with 6 bases between. This CDR3 comprises 12 residues. The CDR3, as DNA: TGTGCCACCAGTGAAGGGGACTACGAGCAGTACTTC. Amino acids: CATSEGDYEQYF.

This chain joins TRBV30 and TRBJ1-2; TRBD1 aligns across 9 bases. Losses at the gene ends were 4 bases for V and 5 bases for J; bases not matched to a gene: 5. CDR1 and CDR2 (germline): GTSNPN, SVGIG (reference sequence). There are 13 residues in the CDR3. The CDR3 loop reads CAWTLDRGYGYTF. In DNA, the CDR3 is TGTGCCTGGACTCTAGACAGGGGGTATGGCTACACCTTC.

Notes on this clonotype: A much larger clone lies a single base off, so this may be a read error. The CDR3 does not end in the conserved phenylalanine or tryptophan, so this is likely a read error. The DNA is left out, because the CDR3 cannot be placed on it with certainty; the CDR3 is given as TCRdb lists it. This sequence joins TRBV7-2 and TRBJ2-5; whether TRBD1, the table's D call, matches the DNA was not checked. Termini included, the CDR3 measures 11 amino acids. Per germline, CDR1 SGHTA and CDR2 FQGNSA. CDR3 protein: CASSSRDREDV.

In this sample, this clonotype turned up a few times. The rearrangement uses TRBV9 and TRBJ2-1, with TRBD1 matching 9 bases. Per germline, CDR1 SGDLS and CDR2 YYNGEE. With 0 bases clipped from V and 3 bases from J, the junction kept 10 bases outside the gene matches. The CDR3 is made up of 18 amino acids. The CDR3 loop reads CASSVGGGGQGFYNEQFF. In DNA form, the CDR3 reads TGTGCCAGCAGCGTAGGGGGGGGGGGACAGGGATTCTACAATGAGCAGTTCTTC.

The DNA of the CDR3 is TGCAGTGCTAAACTAGCGGTTAAAGAGACCCAGTACTTC. It encodes CSAKLAVKETQYF. The chain joins TRBV20-1 to TRBJ2-5; 8 nucleotides match TRBD2. From germline, CDR1 is DFQATT and CDR2 SNEGSKA (reference sequence). The CDR3 is 13 residues long. V lost 4 bases and J lost 3; bases outside the gene matches: 4.

This clonotype was seen many times. This chain links TRBV15 with TRBJ2-1; D is perhaps TRBD1 (6 bases). The V end lost 0 bases, the J end lost 4 bases, and 10 bases lay between the germline ends. CDR3 length equals 15 residues. Germline CDR1 LNHNV, CDR2 YYDKDF (reference sequence). The CDR3 region has the DNA TGTGCCACCAGCAGAGAACAGGGCCAGTACAATGAGCAGTTCTTC. This gives the protein CATSREQGQYNEQFF. The full variable domain, in which reference TRBV15 and TRBJ2-1 provide the parts outside the CDR3, is DAMVIQNPRYQVTQFGKPVTLSCSQTLNHNVMYWYQQKSSQAPKLLFHYYDKDFNNEADTPDNFQSRRPNTSFCFLDIRSPGLGDTAMYLCATSREQGQYNEQFFGPGTRLTVL.

This chain links TRBV2 with TRBJ2-7; TRBD2 aligns across 12 bases. The germline CDR1 and CDR2 sequences are SNHLY and FYNNEI. The trim removed 6 bases at V and 9 bases at J, leaving 3 bases unmatched. The CDR3 loop spans 12 amino acids. CDR3 sequence: CASRTSGGLQYF. In DNA form, the CDR3 reads TGTGCCAGCAGGACTAGCGGGGGCTTGCAGTACTTC.

This clonotype was seen at least ten times. CDR3 residues: CASSQDRAKYREQFF. Here the CDR3 DNA reads TGCGCCAGCAGCCAAGACCGGGCTAAGTATCGTGAGCAGTTCTTC. The chain carries TRBV4-3 and TRBJ2-1; D gene ambiguous. The germline CDR1 and CDR2 sequences are LGHNA and YSLEER. The V end lost 0 bases, the J end lost 9 bases, and 15 bases lay between the germline ends. This CDR3 is built from 15 residues.

Many counts were recorded for this clonotype. The rearrangement joins TRBV20-1 to TRBJ2-1; D possibly corresponds to TRBD2 (6 bases). Germline V lookup: CDR1 DFQATT, CDR2 SNEGSKA (reference sequence). Between the trimmed V and J ends, which lost 0 bases and 6 bases, there was a span of 18 bases. The CDR3 covers 16 residues. The chain's CDR3 is CSARDFDTGVANEQFF. The DNA for the CDR3 is TGCAGTGCTAGAGATTTCGACACGGGAGTGGCCAATGAGCAGTTCTTC.

This clonotype came up many times. V gene TRBV20-1 combines with J gene TRBJ1-4, with unresolved D. Germline V gene data show CDR1 as DFQATT and CDR2 as SNEGSKA (reference sequence). The CDR3 is 12 residues long. Trimming stripped 3 bases from V and 7 bases from J, with 9 bases between. As DNA, the CDR3 is TGCAGTGCTAGGGAACTCAGTGAAAAACTGTTTTTT. Protein product: CSARELSEKLFF.

The rearrangement links TRBV10-3 to TRBJ1-2, with D perhaps matching TRBD1 (6 bases). V lost 4 bases and J lost 5, with 17 bases in between. The CDR3 sequence is 15 residues long. The germline CDR1 and CDR2 sequences are ENHRY and SYGVKD. CDR3 sequence (DNA): TGTGCCATCAGTGTCGAGATGGGGGCTGGGTATGGCTACACCTTC. This encodes CAISVEMGAGYGYTF.

V and J are TRBV15 and TRBJ1-5, with D perhaps TRBD1 (6 bases). Trimming removed 4 bases from V and 6 bases from J, with 10 bases in between. This CDR3 region has 13 residues. CDR1 LNHNV and CDR2 YYDKDF come from the germline V gene (reference sequence). The CDR3 DNA reads as TGTGCCACCAGCACAGGGGTAATTCAGCCCCAGCATTTT. Translating it yields CATSTGVIQPQHF.

The V call is TRBV2, the J call TRBJ1-5, with a tentative D call TRBD1 (5 bases). Germline V gene sequence: CDR1 SNHLY, CDR2 FYNNEI. V was trimmed by 6 bases and J by 3 bases, leaving 12 bases between them. The CDR3 contains 14 residues. Written as DNA, the CDR3 is TGTGCCAGCAGCTCGTCGGGGACCAATCAGCCCCAGCATTTT. Translating gives CASSSSGTNQPQHF.

In this sample, this clonotype turned up many times. V usage is TRBV12-3 or TRBV12-4 and J usage is TRBJ1-5, with no clear D. The CDR3 runs to 14 residues. V dropped 1 base and J dropped 3 bases, with 7 bases sitting between them. CDR3 coding DNA: TGTGCCAGCAGTTTAGGGGGAAACAATCAGCCCCAGCATTTT. It encodes CASSLGGNNQPQHF.

This clonotype appeared a few times. This rearrangement joins TRBV6-1 to TRBJ2-3, with 8 bases matching TRBD2. Per germline, CDR1 MNHNS and CDR2 SASEGT. Trimming removed 6 bases from V and 2 bases from J; junction bases left unmatched: 13. This CDR3 is built from 17 residues. CDR3 DNA: TGTGCCAGCAGACCCTTCGGGGGGCGGGGGGCCACAGATACGCAGTATTTT. Encoded protein: CASRPFGGRGATDTQYF.

The rearrangement joins TRBV11-1 to TRBJ2-3; the D gene is possibly TRBD1 (6 bases). This CDR3 comprises 18 residues. Trimming took 3 bases from V and 0 from J, leaving 19 bases between them. Germline CDR1 reads SGHAT; CDR2 reads FQDESV (reference sequence). The CDR3 DNA reads as TGTGCCAGCAGCTTTGCAGGGACAAAGCTTGCTAGCACAGATACGCAGTATTTT. Protein sequence: CASSFAGTKLASTDTQYF.